The 10 T cell receptor beta chains given below trace back to one sample, sequenced in a study of T cell changes during pregnancy in multiple sclerosis. Some clones are missing from TCRdb's copy, which holds only in-frame ones; the method was immunoSEQ multiplex PCR. This table holds about 68,000 clones, just over 90% found once. Sequences were derived from peripheral blood, sampled in the third trimester of pregnancy. The source of these receptors is a female donor with multiple sclerosis, enrolled in a pregnancy study.

The chain carries TRBV7-2 and TRBJ2-7; TRBD1 matches at 10 bases. The germline gives CDR1 SGHTA, CDR2 FQGNSA. There are 16 residues in the CDR3. Trimming took 5 bases from V and 1 from J; bases not matched to a gene: 8. The CDR3 protein is CASSPIGQGGSYEQYF. CDR3 DNA sequence: TGTGCCAGCAGCCCGATAGGACAGGGGGGTTCCTACGAGCAGTACTTC. The full variable domain, with the rest looked up from reference TRBV7-2 and TRBJ2-7, is GAGVSQSPSNKVTEKGKDVELRCDPISGHTALYWYRQSLGQGLEFLIYFQGNSAPDKSGLPSDRFSAERTGGSVSTLTIQRTQQEDSAVYLCASSPIGQGGSYEQYFGPGTRLTVT.

V is TRBV25-1 and J is TRBJ2-1; a possible D gene is TRBD1 (5 bases). This CDR3 comprises 14 residues. CDR1 and CDR2 (germline): MGHDK, SYGVNS. V lost 0 bases, J lost 7 bases, and 10 bases lay in between. CDR3 sequence (DNA): TGTGCCAGCAGTGAATATAGGGGTTTTAATGAGCAGTTCTTC. Translation: CASSEYRGFNEQFF.

The rearrangement uses TRBV14 and TRBJ2-3, with D perhaps matching TRBD1 (6 bases). V lost 5 bases to trimming and J lost 3 bases, with 9 bases between them. Germline lookup yields CDR1 SGHDN and CDR2 FVKESK. The CDR3 is 13 amino acids. DNA for the CDR3: TGTGCCAGCAGCGACAGGAATACAGATACGCAGTATTTT. Protein: CASSDRNTDTQYF.

The rearrangement links TRBV2 to TRBJ1-2; D is ambiguous. Trimming left V 1 base short and J 4 bases short, with 7 bases between. CDR1 is SNHLY, CDR2 FYNNEI, per germline. The CDR3 is 13 amino acids. DNA for the CDR3: TGTGCCAGCAGTGAAGGTCCGGTCTATGGCTACACCTTC. Its protein is CASSEGPVYGYTF.

This clone has a handful of counts. The chain carries TRBV6-4 and TRBJ1-1; 9 positions agree with TRBD1. Trimming at V came to 6 bases and at J to 5 bases, leaving 7 bases not matched to a gene. The CDR3 consists of 14 residues. Looked up from germline, CDR1 is MRHNA and CDR2 is SNTAGT. CDR3 in DNA: TGTGCCAGCAGCCGACAGGGGGGTGAGACTGAAGCTTTCTTT. It specifies CASSRQGGETEAFF.

The gene calls are TRBV5-5 and TRBJ1-2; the D is unclear. The germline V gene has CDR1 SGHKS and CDR2 YYEKEE (reference sequence). V shed 1 base and J shed 1 base, with 8 bases lying between them. CDR3 size: 14 residues. The CDR3 DNA follows: TGTGCCAGCAGCTTGAAGTACAATAACTATGGCTACACCTTC. Protein product: CASSLKYNNYGYTF.

The V gene is TRBV18, the J gene TRBJ2-3, with a possible D match to TRBD2 (6 bases). Germline V gene sequence: CDR1 KGHSH, CDR2 LQKENI. This CDR3 has 17 amino acids. Trimming stripped 1 base from V and 1 base from J, with 15 bases between. The CDR3 loop is CASSPQTRVGGTDTQYF. CDR3 coding DNA: TGTGCCAGCTCACCACAGACTAGGGTGGGGGGCACAGATACGCAGTATTTT.

The chain combines TRBV5-1 with TRBJ1-2; 12 nucleotides agree with TRBD1. Losses at the gene ends were 4 bases for V and 8 bases for J; bases not matched to a gene: 9. Per germline, CDR1 SGHRS and CDR2 YFSETQ. CDR3 size: 15 residues. CDR3 region: CASSDPGQGARGYTF. Written as DNA, the CDR3 is TGCGCCAGCAGCGATCCGGGACAGGGGGCGAGAGGCTACACCTTC.

This clone was detected only once. The rearrangement joins TRBV7-9 to TRBJ2-1; 8 nucleotides match TRBD2. Germline CDR1 SEHNR, CDR2 FQNEAQ (reference sequence). CDR3 length: 15 residues. Trimming cost V 7 bases and J 4 bases; bases outside gene matches: 9. The CDR3 spells CASTRGGAEYNEQFF. The CDR3 DNA is TGTGCCAGCACCCGGGGGGGGGCAGAGTACAATGAGCAGTTCTTC. Full variable domain (remainder filled in from reference TRBV7-9 and TRBJ2-1): DTGVSQNPRHKITKRGQNVTFRCDPISEHNRLYWYRQTLGQGPEFLTYFQNEAQLEKSRLLSDRFSAERPKGSFSTLEIQRTEQGDSAMYLCASTRGGAEYNEQFFGPGTRLTVL.

The rearrangement links TRBV6-9 to TRBJ2-3, with 9 nucleotides matching TRBD1. The CDR3 extends over 15 amino acids. Germline V lookup: CDR1 MNHGY, CDR2 SVAAGI. V lost 4 bases and J lost 3; bases outside the gene matches: 5. For the CDR3, the DNA is TGTGCCAGCAGTTCCAGACAGGGGGGTACAGATACGCAGTATTTT. Amino acid sequence: CASSSRQGGTDTQYF.